The entry below describes one T cell receptor (beta chain). Looked up from germline, CDR1 is LGHDT and CDR2 is YNNKEL (reference sequence). V was pared by 4 bases and J by 3 bases, with 19 bases between. CDR3 length: 17 amino acids. The data belong to a study of blood T cell repertoires in COVID-19. The assay was immunoSEQ multiplex PCR, and TCRdb's table has in-frame clones only and misses some. This sample has fewer than 300,000 clones; roughly 91% occur once, and the top ten carry around 0.84%. This TCR was recovered from a man under 40 with acute or convalescent COVID-19. Sequencing was carried out using peripheral blood. The J gene is TRBJ2-1, the V gene TRBV3-1 (or the pseudogene TRBV3-2); D gene unclear. The CDR3 DNA follows: TGTGCCAGCAGCCTCCCTCGGAGCACGAGCCTCTACAATGAGCAGTTCTTC. Translation: CASSLPRSTSLYNEQFF.